This entry features one T cell receptor (beta chain) sequence. The antigen remains undetermined. Unmatched junction bases numbered 6, after V lost 6 bases and J lost 4 bases. The CDR3 spans 15 residues. CDR1 is KGHSH and CDR2 is LQKENI in the germline V gene. Produced via immunoSEQ multiplex PCR; TCRdb's table is partial and in-frame only. The repertoire consists of some 12,000 clones, with 66% occurring once and the leading ten covering 7% to 9.5%. This sample was taken from a study of CD4+ T cells in melanoma. The study's findings and limits: A reported correlation linked neoantigen-specific CD4+ T cells to CD8+, macrophage and B cell function. Reportedly, melanoma neoantigen-specific CD4+ T cells showed varied differentiation states.

The specimen sequenced was cells from a culture (not recorded whether cultured in vitro). The receptor was derived from a human donor with melanoma. The chain carries TRBV18 and TRBJ2-5; TRBD1 agrees at 12 bases. The CDR3 DNA is TGTGCCAGCTCCCTCGGGACAGGGGGCAGAGAGACCCAGTACTTC. Protein product: CASSLGTGGRETQYF.